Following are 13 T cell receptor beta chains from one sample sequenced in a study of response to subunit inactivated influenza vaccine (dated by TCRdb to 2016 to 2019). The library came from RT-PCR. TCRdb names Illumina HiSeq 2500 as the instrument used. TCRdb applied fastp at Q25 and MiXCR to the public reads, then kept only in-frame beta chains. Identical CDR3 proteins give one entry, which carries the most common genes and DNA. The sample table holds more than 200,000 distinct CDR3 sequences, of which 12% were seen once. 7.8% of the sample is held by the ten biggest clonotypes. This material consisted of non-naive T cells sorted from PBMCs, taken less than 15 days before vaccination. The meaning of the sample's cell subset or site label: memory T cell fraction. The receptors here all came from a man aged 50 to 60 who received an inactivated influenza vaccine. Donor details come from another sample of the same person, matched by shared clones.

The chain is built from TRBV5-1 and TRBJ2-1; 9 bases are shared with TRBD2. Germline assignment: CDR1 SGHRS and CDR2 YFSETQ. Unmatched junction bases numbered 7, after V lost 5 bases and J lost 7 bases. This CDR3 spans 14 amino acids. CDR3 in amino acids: CASRTSGPRNEQFF. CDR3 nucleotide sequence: TGCGCCAGCAGGACTAGCGGCCCAAGGAATGAGCAGTTCTTC.

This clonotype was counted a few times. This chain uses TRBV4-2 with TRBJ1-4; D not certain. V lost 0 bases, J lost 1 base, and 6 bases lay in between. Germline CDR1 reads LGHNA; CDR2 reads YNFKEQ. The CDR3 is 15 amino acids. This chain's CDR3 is CASSQDRVTNEKLFF. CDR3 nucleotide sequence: TGTGCCAGCAGCCAAGATCGCGTAACTAATGAAAAACTGTTTTTT.

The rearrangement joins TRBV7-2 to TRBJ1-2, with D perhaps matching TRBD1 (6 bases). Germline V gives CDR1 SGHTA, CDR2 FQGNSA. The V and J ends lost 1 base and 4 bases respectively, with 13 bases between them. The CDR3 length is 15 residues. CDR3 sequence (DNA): TGTGCCAGCAGCTTAGTGGTCAGGGGTAGCTATGGCTACACCTTC. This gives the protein CASSLVVRGSYGYTF.

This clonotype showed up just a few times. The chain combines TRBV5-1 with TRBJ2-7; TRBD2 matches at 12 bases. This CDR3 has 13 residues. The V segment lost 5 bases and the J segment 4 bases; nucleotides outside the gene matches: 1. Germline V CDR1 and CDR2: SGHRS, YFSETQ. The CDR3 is CASRTSGGYEQYF. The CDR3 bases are TGCGCCAGCAGGACTAGCGGGGGTTACGAGCAGTACTTC.

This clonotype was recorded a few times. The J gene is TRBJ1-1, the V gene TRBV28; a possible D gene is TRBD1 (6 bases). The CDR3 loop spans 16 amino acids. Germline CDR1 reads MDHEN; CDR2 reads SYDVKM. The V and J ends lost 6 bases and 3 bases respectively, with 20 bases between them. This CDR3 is CASRTGTKGWDTEAFF. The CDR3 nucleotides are TGTGCCAGCAGGACCGGGACAAAAGGTTGGGACACTGAAGCTTTCTTT.

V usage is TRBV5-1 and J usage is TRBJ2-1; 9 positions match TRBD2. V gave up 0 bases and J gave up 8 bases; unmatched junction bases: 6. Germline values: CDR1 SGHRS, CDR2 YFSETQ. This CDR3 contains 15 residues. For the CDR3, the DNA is TGCGCCAGCAGCTTGGGGGGACTAGCTCGAGATGAGCAGTTCTTC. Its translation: CASSLGGLARDEQFF.

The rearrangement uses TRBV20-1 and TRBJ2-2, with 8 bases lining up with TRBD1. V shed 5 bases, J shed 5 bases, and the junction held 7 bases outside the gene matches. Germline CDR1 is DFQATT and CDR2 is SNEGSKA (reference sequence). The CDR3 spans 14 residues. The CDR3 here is CSAWTGMRTGELFF. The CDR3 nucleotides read TGCAGTGCTTGGACAGGGATGAGGACCGGGGAGCTGTTTTTT.

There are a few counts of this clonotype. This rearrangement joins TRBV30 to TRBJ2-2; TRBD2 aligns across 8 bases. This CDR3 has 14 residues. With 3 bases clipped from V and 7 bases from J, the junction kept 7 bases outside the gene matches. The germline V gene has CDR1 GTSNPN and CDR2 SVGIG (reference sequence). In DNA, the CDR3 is TGTGCCTGGAGACGCGGGGGGTTCAGCGGGGAGCTGTTTTTT. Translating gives CAWRRGGFSGELFF.

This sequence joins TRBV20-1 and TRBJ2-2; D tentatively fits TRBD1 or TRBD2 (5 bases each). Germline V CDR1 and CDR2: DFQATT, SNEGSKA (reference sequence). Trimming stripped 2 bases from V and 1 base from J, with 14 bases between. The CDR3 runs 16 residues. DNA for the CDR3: TGCAGTGCTAGAAGGGACGGCCGATGGAACACCGGGGAGCTGTTTTTT. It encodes CSARRDGRWNTGELFF.

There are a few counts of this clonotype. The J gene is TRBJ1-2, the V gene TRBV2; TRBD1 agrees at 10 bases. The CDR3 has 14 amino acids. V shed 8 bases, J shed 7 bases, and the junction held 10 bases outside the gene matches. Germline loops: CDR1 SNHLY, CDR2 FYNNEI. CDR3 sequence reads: CASEERRTGGGYTF. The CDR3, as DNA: TGTGCCAGCGAAGAAAGACGGACAGGGGGTGGCTACACCTTC.

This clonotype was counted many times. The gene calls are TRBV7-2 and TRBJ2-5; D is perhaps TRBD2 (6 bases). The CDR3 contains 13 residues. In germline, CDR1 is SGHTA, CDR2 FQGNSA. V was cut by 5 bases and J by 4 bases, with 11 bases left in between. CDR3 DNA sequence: TGTGCCAGCAGCCAACTAGCTCGAGAGACCCAGTACTTC. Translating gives CASSQLARETQYF.

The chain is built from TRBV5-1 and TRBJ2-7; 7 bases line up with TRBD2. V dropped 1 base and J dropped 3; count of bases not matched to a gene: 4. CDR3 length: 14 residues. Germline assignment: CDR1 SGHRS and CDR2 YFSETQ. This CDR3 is CASSLTAGDYEQYF. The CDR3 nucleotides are TGCGCCAGCAGCTTGACGGCGGGAGACTACGAGCAGTACTTC.

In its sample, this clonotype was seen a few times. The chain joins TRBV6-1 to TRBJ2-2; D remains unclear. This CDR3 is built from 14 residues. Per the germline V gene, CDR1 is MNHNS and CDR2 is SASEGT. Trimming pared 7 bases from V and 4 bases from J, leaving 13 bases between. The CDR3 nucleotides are TGTGCCAGCACCCTGACCTTGGCCACCGGGGAGCTGTTTTTT. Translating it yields CASTLTLATGELFF.